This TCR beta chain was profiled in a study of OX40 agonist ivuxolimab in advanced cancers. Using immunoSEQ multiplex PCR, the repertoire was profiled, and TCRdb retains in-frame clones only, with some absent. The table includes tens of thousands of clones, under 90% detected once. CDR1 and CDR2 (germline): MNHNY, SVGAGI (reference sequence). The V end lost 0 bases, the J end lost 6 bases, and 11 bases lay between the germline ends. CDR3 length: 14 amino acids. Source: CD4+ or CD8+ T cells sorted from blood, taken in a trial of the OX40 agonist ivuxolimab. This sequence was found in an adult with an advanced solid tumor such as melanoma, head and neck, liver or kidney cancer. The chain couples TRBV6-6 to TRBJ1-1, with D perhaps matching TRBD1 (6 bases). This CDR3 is CASSYSPGTSEAFF. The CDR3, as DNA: TGTGCCAGCAGTTACTCACCCGGGACATCTGAAGCTTTCTTT.